This T cell receptor (beta chain) was sequenced in a study of blood T cell repertoires in COVID-19. This CDR3 is 15 amino acids long. V lost 5 bases to trimming and J lost 4 bases, with 14 bases between them. CDR1 and CDR2 from the germline V gene are MNHNY and SVGAGI (reference sequence). This table comes from immunoSEQ multiplex PCR, and its TCRdb copy is limited to in-frame clones, with some not included. This sample has some 80,000 clones, with around 79% found just once. The clonotype comes from a human donor in a cohort sampled during active COVID-19. The sequencing input was peripheral blood. V is TRBV6-6 and J is TRBJ2-2; a weak D match, TRBD2 (6 bases). The CDR3 sequence: CASSSVAEGTGELFF. DNA of the CDR3: TGTGCCAGCAGTAGCGTAGCGGAAGGCACCGGGGAGCTGTTTTTT.